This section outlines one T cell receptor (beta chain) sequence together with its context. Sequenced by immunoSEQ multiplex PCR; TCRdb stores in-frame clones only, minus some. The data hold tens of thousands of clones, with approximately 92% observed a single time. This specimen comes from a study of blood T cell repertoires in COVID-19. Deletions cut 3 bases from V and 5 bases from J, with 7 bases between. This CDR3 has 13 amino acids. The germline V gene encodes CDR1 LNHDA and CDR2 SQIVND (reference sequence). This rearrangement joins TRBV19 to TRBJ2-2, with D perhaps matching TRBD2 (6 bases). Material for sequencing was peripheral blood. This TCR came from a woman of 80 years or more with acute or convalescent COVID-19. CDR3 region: CASSMEGTGELFF. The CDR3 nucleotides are TGTGCCAGTAGTATGGAGGGAACCGGGGAGCTGTTTTTT. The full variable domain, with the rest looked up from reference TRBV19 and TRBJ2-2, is DGGITQSPKYLFRKEGQNVTLSCEQNLNHDAMYWYRQDPGQGLRLIYYSQIVNDFQKGDIAEGYSVSREKKESFPLTVTSAQKNPTAFYLCASSMEGTGELFFGEGSRLTVL.